This is a list of T cell receptor beta chains from one sample in a study of blood T cells in healthy people across ages. In TCRdb, the 5' RACE reads were re-called with MiXCR into one record per CDR3 protein. The table records 750,000 to 850,000 distinct CDR3 sequences, around a quarter of them present only once. The same data also went into a second study, on T cells of mothers and their children.

Specimen: blood. The receptors shown here come from a boy aged 5-17 years in good health. CDR3s include the opening cysteine and the closing phenylalanine or tryptophan. The order of the fields is J gene, clone size, V gene, D gene, CDR3 DNA, CDR3 protein. A D gene is named only where the DNA matches it firmly. Clone size, where shown, is once, few, many, or a class for clones that have expanded.

>TRBJ1-2|.|TRBV20-1|.
TGCAGTGCCAACAACCCCAACCAGGGCAAATACTATGGCTACACCTTC
CSANNPNQGKYYGYTF
>TRBJ1-2|few|TRBV29-1|.
TGCAGCGCGGACAAGGGCTATGGCTACACCTTC
CSADKGYGYTF
>TRBJ2-1|few|TRBV11-2|TRBD2
TGTGCCAGCAGCTTTACTAGCGGGCCCCCCGGCCGGTTCTTC
CASSFTSGPPGRFF
>TRBJ2-7|.|TRBV25-1|TRBD1
TGTGCCAGCAGTCCTCCGGGACAGAGCTCCTACGAGCAGTACTTC
CASSPPGQSSYEQYF
>TRBJ2-3|few|TRBV29-1|.
TGCAGCCCGACCGTCACAGATACGCAGTATTTT
CSPTVTDTQYF
>TRBJ1-2|few|TRBV28|.
TGTGCCAGCAGTCCCCCCAGTGGGGGGGCCCAGCTTTTC
CASSPPSGGAQLF
>TRBJ2-4|few|TRBV29-1|TRBD2
TGCAGCGCGTGGGGGGGTCGGGGGAACATTCAGTACTTC
CSAWGGRGNIQYF
>TRBJ2-1|.|TRBV7-9|.
TGTGCCAGCAGCTTATGGGTTGGGGGGGGGCCCGATGAGCAGTTCTTC
CASSLWVGGGPDEQFF
>TRBJ2-5|.|TRBV12-3/TRBV12-4|TRBD2
TGTGCCAGCAGTTCCCGACTAGCGGGCAGGGAGACCCAGTACTTC
CASSSRLAGRETQYF
>TRBJ1-2|many|TRBV3-1|TRBD1
TGTGCCAGCAGCCAAGGTCGGACAGGGGTTAACTATGGCTACACCTTC
CASSQGRTGVNYGYTF
>TRBJ2-7|few|TRBV20-1|.
TGCAGTGCTAGGGAGTGGTCCTACGAGCAGTACTTC
CSAREWSYEQYF
>TRBJ2-7|.|TRBV6-5|TRBD2
TGTGCCAGCACCGAAGGACTAGCGGGGCACTACGAGCAGTACTTC
CASTEGLAGHYEQYF
>TRBJ1-5|.|TRBV25-1|.
TGTGCCAGCAGTGCCTCGGGGAGTCAGCCCCAGCATTTT
CASSASGSQPQHF